This T cell receptor (beta chain) stems from a study of blood T cells in healthy people across ages. As for the study in general: Capture via template switching afforded approximately one barcoded beta molecule per two T cells. Whole-study results and caveats: Diversity was estimated from one million T cells, and these estimates were considered underestimates.

This CDR3 has 14 residues. Trimming shortened V by 3 bases and J by 7 bases, and 12 bases separated the two germline ends. CDR1 is MDHEN and CDR2 is SYDVKM in the germline V gene. Sample-barcoded 5' priming and a J-beta primer mix drove a second PCR of roughly 7 to 11 cycles. One entry per CDR3 protein, called by TCRdb with MiXCR from the 5' RACE reads. The data contain some 1.5 million distinct CDR3 sequences, about 45% of them seen just once; the ten biggest clones take up just over 4%. PBMCs numbering at least 6.5 million were isolated per sample. This clonotype was observed a handful of times. Its specificity is unknown.

The chain has TRBV28 and TRBJ1-4; D is unresolved. This clonotype was obtained from a woman younger than 30 in good health. Specimen: blood. The CDR3: CASSFQERVEKLFF. The DNA for the CDR3 is TGTGCCAGCAGTTTCCAGGAGAGGGTTGAAAAACTGTTTTTT.